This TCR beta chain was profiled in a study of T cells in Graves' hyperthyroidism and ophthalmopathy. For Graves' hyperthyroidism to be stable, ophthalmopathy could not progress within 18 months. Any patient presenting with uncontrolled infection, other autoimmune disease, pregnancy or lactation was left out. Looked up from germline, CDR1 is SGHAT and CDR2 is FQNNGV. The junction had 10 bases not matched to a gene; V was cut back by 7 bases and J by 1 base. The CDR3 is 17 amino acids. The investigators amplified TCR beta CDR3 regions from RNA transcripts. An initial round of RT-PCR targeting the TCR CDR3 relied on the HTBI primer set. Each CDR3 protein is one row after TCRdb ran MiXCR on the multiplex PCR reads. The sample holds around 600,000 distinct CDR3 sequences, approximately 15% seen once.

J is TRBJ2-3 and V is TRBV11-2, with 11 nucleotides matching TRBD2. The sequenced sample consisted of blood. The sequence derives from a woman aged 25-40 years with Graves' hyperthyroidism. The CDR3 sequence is CASNRTGLAGRTDTQYF. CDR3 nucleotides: TGTGCCAGCAACCGAACCGGACTAGCGGGCCGCACAGATACGCAGTATTTT. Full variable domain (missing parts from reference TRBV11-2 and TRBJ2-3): EAGVAQSPRYKIIEKRQSVAFWCNPISGHATLYWYQQILGQGPKLLIQFQNNGVVDDSQLPKDRFSAERLKGVDSTLKIQPAKLEDSAVYLCASNRTGLAGRTDTQYFGPGTRLTVL.